These 4 T cell receptor beta chains share one sample of origin, sequenced in a study of CD8 T cells in ankylosing spondylitis. TCRdb re-called the 5' RACE reads with MiXCR, one entry per CDR3 protein. In the table there are 100,000 to 150,000 distinct CDR3 sequences, 15% to 20% of which are singletons. Their antigens are not known. The study's findings and limits: Roughly eight highly homologous variants formed a TCR beta motif that appeared characteristic of ankylosing spondylitis blood.

The sample was blood, either unsorted or a sorted T cell fraction (not recorded which). The receptor set was obtained from a male donor with ankylosing spondylitis.

The V gene is TRBV20-1, the J gene TRBJ1-2; 8 bases fit TRBD1. The CDR3 is 12 amino acids. Looked up from germline, CDR1 is DFQATT and CDR2 is SNEGSKA (reference sequence). The V and J ends lost 5 bases and 3 bases, in that order; junction bases with no gene match: 2. The CDR3 DNA sequence: TGCAGTGCTCCGGGACAGGACTATGGCTACACCTTC. The encoded protein is CSAPGQDYGYTF.

J is TRBJ2-1 and V is TRBV5-1; TRBD2 agrees at 12 bases. The CDR3 is made up of 15 amino acids. Losses at the gene ends were 3 bases for V and 6 bases for J; bases not matched to a gene: 4. Looked up from germline, CDR1 is SGHRS and CDR2 is YFSETQ. In DNA, the CDR3 is TGCGCCAGCAGCTACACTAGCGGGAGGACCAATGAGCAGTTCTTC. Translation: CASSYTSGRTNEQFF.

This sequence joins TRBV5-1 and TRBJ2-3; TRBD1 matches 8 bases. The CDR3 is made up of 15 amino acids. Trimming took 0 bases from V and 4 from J; bases not matched to a gene: 4. CDR1 and CDR2 from the germline V gene are SGHRS and YFSETQ. CDR3 DNA: TGCGCCAGCAGCTTGGGACAGGGGTTCGCAGATACGCAGTATTTT. Translating it yields CASSLGQGFADTQYF. Using reference TRBV5-1 and TRBJ2-3 for the parts outside the CDR3, the full variable domain is KAGVTQTPRYLIKTRGQQVTLSCSPISGHRSVSWYQQTPGQGLQFLFEYFSETQRNKGNFPGRFSGRQFSNSRSEMNVSTLELGDSALYLCASSLGQGFADTQYFGPGTRLTVL.

The chain joins TRBV19 to TRBJ2-7; TRBD2 matches at 7 bases. CDR1 and CDR2 (germline): LNHDA, SQIVND (reference sequence). With V trimmed by 4 bases and J by 2 bases, 8 bases remained unmatched. This CDR3 contains 15 residues. CDR3 nucleotides: TGTGCCAGTAGTAGTCCCGCGGGAGACCCCTACGAGCAGTACTTC. Amino acid sequence: CASSSPAGDPYEQYF.